The clone carrying this T cell receptor (beta chain) was recorded a few times. The data stem from a study of cytomegalovirus exposure and HLA in healthy donors. This PCR relied on a set of 60 Vbeta primers and 13 Jbeta primers. The protocol was immunoSEQ multiplex PCR, while the TCRdb copy is restricted to in-frame clones and leaves out a portion. This table has 90,000 to 120,000 clones, more than 75% appearing once. Germline V CDR1 and CDR2: SGHDT, YYEEEE. V was pared by 5 bases and J by 4 bases, with 21 bases between. This CDR3 comprises 16 residues. The source of this sequence is a young man in good health and CMV-seropositive. The sample taken for sequencing was PBMCs. The rearrangement joins TRBV5-6 to TRBJ1-2; tentative D call: TRBD1 (6 bases). CDR3: CASSLGEVRGVYGYTF. CDR3 sequence (DNA): TGTGCCAGCAGTCTTGGTGAGGTCAGGGGCGTCTATGGCTACACCTTC.